This TCR beta chain was documented in a study of T-cell memory formation after mild COVID-19. Across the whole study: Each donor largely had its own TCR clusters.

About this clonotype: Its specificity is unknown.

It was 5'RACE with constant-segment primers that produced the TCR alpha and TCR beta cDNA libraries, which carried sample barcodes and UMIs. TCRdb re-derived calls from the 5' RACE reads in MiXCR, one entry per CDR3 protein. The sample lists about 400,000 distinct CDR3 sequences, roughly 26% occurring once. Study outcomes and limitations: From day 15 to 85, contracting clones were balanced between CD4 and CD8, whereas later expanders leaned toward CD4+.

V lost 3 bases, J lost 0 bases, and 8 bases stayed unmatched. The germline CDR1 and CDR2 sequences are SGHDT and YYEEEE. The CDR3 runs to 16 residues. This chain links TRBV5-6 with TRBJ1-1, with 7 bases identical to TRBD1. The sequencing sample was made of PBMCs or a T cell subset sorted from them (not recorded which). This TCR was recovered from an adult woman who had mild COVID-19 (a few samples of this study predate the infection). Cell type and time point are not known. This CDR3 reads CASSSKQQGLNTEAFF. In nucleotides, the CDR3 is TGTGCCAGCAGCTCCAAACAACAGGGGTTGAACACTGAAGCTTTCTTT.